The 7 T cell receptor beta chains presented below share a single source sample, sequenced in a study of T-cell reconstitution after alpha-beta-depleted transplantation in children. It was with unique molecular identifiers that the TCRbeta library was prepared. Each CDR3 protein gets one entry after TCRdb re-called the PCR reads with MiXCR. Among a few hundred thousand distinct CDR3 sequences, 9% to 12% were seen once, and the ten largest hold 2.4%. The sequencing here drew on PBMCs from the stem cell graft donor, taken from the stem cell graft. These receptors were collected from a human donor who donated a stem cell graft to a child with acute lymphoblastic leukemia.

In this sample, this clonotype turned up a few times. This chain connects TRBV7-2 to TRBJ2-1; 13 bases match TRBD2. The CDR3 loop spans 16 amino acids. Germline lookup yields CDR1 SGHTA and CDR2 FQGNSA. V shed 5 bases, J shed 2 bases, and the junction held 3 bases outside the gene matches. This chain's CDR3 is CASSKGLAGAYNEQFF. CDR3 sequence (DNA): TGTGCCAGCAGCAAAGGACTAGCGGGAGCCTACAATGAGCAGTTCTTC. The full variable domain, with the rest looked up from reference TRBV7-2 and TRBJ2-1, is GAGVSQSPSNKVTEKGKDVELRCDPISGHTALYWYRQSLGQGLEFLIYFQGNSAPDKSGLPSDRFSAERTGGSVSTLTIQRTQQEDSAVYLCASSKGLAGAYNEQFFGPGTRLTVL.

This clonotype was picked up a small number of times. The rearrangement uses TRBV5-1 and TRBJ2-2; 10 bases are shared with TRBD2. This CDR3 is built from 15 residues. Trimming removed 4 bases from V and 5 bases from J; junction bases left unmatched: 5. Germline-derived CDR1 and CDR2 are SGHRS and YFSETQ. CDR3 DNA: TGCGCCAGCAGCAACGCTAGCGGGAGAACCGGGGAGCTGTTTTTT. This codes for CASSNASGRTGELFF.

This clonotype was counted many times. J is TRBJ1-6 and V is TRBV7-9; D may be TRBD1 (5 bases). This CDR3 spans 13 amino acids. Trimming stripped 4 bases from V and 10 bases from J, with 11 bases between. Per germline, CDR1 SEHNR and CDR2 FQNEAQ (reference sequence). The CDR3 here is CASSSKEGSPLHF. The CDR3 bases are TGTGCCAGCAGCTCGAAGGAGGGGTCACCCCTCCACTTT.

This clonotype has just a few counts. The chain is built from TRBV29-1 and TRBJ1-2, with 8 nucleotides matching TRBD1. The CDR3 totals 13 residues. Germline CDR1 SQVTM, CDR2 ANQGSEA. Trimming took 5 bases from V and 0 from J; bases not matched to a gene: 2. The CDR3 loop reads CSVTGGANYGYTF. The CDR3 DNA follows: TGCAGCGTTACAGGGGGAGCTAACTATGGCTACACCTTC.

V usage is TRBV5-1 and J usage is TRBJ1-2, with a possible D match to TRBD1 (5 bases). Trimming left V 0 bases short and J 4 bases short, with 10 bases between. CDR1 is SGHRS, CDR2 YFSETQ, per germline. This CDR3 region has 14 residues. Written as DNA, the CDR3 is TGCGCCAGCAGCTTGGGGGACGGAGTCTATGGCTACACCTTC. Protein: CASSLGDGVYGYTF.

This clonotype was found many times. The rearrangement links TRBV20-1 to TRBJ2-7; 7 bases map to TRBD1. CDR3 length: 16 amino acids. Trimming took 0 bases from V and 3 from J; bases not matched to a gene: 11. The V gene's germline CDR1 is DFQATT and CDR2 SNEGSKA (reference sequence). The CDR3 loop reads CSARDQGTADFYEQYF. As DNA, the CDR3 is TGCAGTGCTAGAGATCAGGGGACAGCGGATTTCTACGAGCAGTACTTC.

This clonotype came up a few times. The chain has TRBV15 and TRBJ1-2, with TRBD1 as a possible D gene (5 bases). The CDR3 consists of 15 residues. CDR1 is LNHNV, CDR2 YYDKDF, per germline (reference sequence). Trimming removed 0 bases at V and 2 bases at J, with 10 bases between. The CDR3 coding sequence is TGTGCCACCAGCAGAGAACAGGCAGCAAACTATGGCTACACCTTC. Amino acid sequence: CATSREQAANYGYTF.